A single sample gave rise to the 24 T cell receptor beta chains below, sequenced in a study of a mutant IDH1 vaccine in newly diagnosed glioma. These receptors are not linked to any known antigen. As for time point: week 11, during vaccination. Vaccination comprised doses that each held 300 ug of mutant IDH1 20-mer peptide, plus topical imiquimod. Some clones are missing from TCRdb's copy, which holds only in-frame ones; the method was immunoSEQ multiplex PCR. Counted here are 34,000 or so clones, 60% to 80% occurring once; the ten biggest clones make up about 24%. The sample here was PBMCs, taken from a glioma patient whose treatment included an IDH1 peptide vaccine. These receptors were taken from a man aged 25-45 years with glioma.

This clone showed up just a few times. The rearrangement joins TRBV4-2 to TRBJ1-1; D is undetermined. The V gene's germline CDR1 is LGHNA and CDR2 YNFKEQ. V lost 0 bases to trimming and J lost 8 bases, with 10 bases between them. The CDR3 contains 13 residues. The CDR3 region is CASSQDSGLEAFF. CDR3 DNA sequence: TGTGCCAGCAGCCAAGACTCGGGCTTAGAAGCTTTCTTT.

The chain joins TRBV6-6 to TRBJ2-2; TRBD1 is a possible D gene (6 bases). There are 15 residues in the CDR3. V dropped 5 bases and J dropped 0 bases, with 10 bases sitting between them. Germline assignment: CDR1 MNHNY and CDR2 SVGAGI (reference sequence). Here the CDR3 reads CASSQGIANTGELFF. The CDR3 bases are TGTGCCAGCAGTCAGGGGATAGCGAACACCGGGGAGCTGTTTTTT.

This rearrangement joins TRBV5-1 to TRBJ1-5, with D maybe TRBD1 (5 bases). CDR3 length: 14 residues. Between the trimmed V and J ends, which lost 0 bases and 5 bases, there was a span of 9 bases. The germline V gene has CDR1 SGHRS and CDR2 YFSETQ. CDR3: CASSLGGPDQPQHF. For the CDR3, the DNA is TGCGCCAGCAGCTTGGGGGGCCCGGATCAGCCCCAGCATTTT.

J is TRBJ2-2 and V is TRBV5-6, with TRBD1 identical over 10 bases. V shed 4 bases, J shed 6 bases, and the junction held 3 bases outside the gene matches. Per germline, CDR1 SGHDT and CDR2 YYEEEE. The CDR3 extends over 14 amino acids. CDR3 loop: CASSTGTGAGELFF. The DNA for the CDR3 is TGTGCCAGCAGCACCGGGACAGGGGCCGGGGAGCTGTTTTTT.

The chain has TRBV30 and TRBJ1-2; TRBD1 might be the D (6 bases). Germline CDR1 GTSNPN, CDR2 SVGIG (reference sequence). The V end lost 5 bases, the J end lost 2 bases, and 12 bases lay between the germline ends. The CDR3 spans 13 residues. The CDR3 coding sequence is TGTGCCTGGGGTCCGGGGGGCAACTATGGCTACACCTTC. Translating gives CAWGPGGNYGYTF.

The chain recombines TRBV30 with TRBJ1-1; TRBD1 is a possible D gene (5 bases). The V and J ends lost 8 bases and 4 bases respectively, with 17 bases between them. Germline V lookup: CDR1 GTSNPN, CDR2 SVGIG (reference sequence). The CDR3 runs to 13 residues. The CDR3 reads CAAERGGVTEAFF. As DNA, the CDR3 is TGTGCCGCAGAAAGAGGAGGGGTCACTGAAGCTTTCTTT.

This chain links TRBV7-9 with TRBJ1-1, with D unresolved. CDR1 is SEHNR, CDR2 FQNEAQ, per germline (reference sequence). Trimming left V 3 bases short and J 0 bases short, with 11 bases between. This CDR3 is built from 15 residues. CDR3 bases: TGTGCCAGCAGCTTGGAGGACCTCATGAACACTGAAGCTTTCTTT. Its protein is CASSLEDLMNTEAFF.

V is TRBV6-5 and J is TRBJ2-2; D call uncertain. Looked up from germline, CDR1 is MNHEY and CDR2 is SVGAGI. Deletions cut 8 bases from V and 6 bases from J, with 10 bases between. This CDR3 is 12 amino acids long. Here the CDR3 DNA reads TGTGCCAGCGCCCAACGAGCCGGGGAGCTGTTTTTT. Encoded protein: CASAQRAGELFF.

This chain links TRBV6-1 with TRBJ2-3; D unclear. This CDR3 spans 16 amino acids. Looked up from germline, CDR1 is MNHNS and CDR2 is SASEGT. V shed 4 bases and J shed 0 bases, with 14 bases lying between them. The DNA for the CDR3 is TGTGCCAGCAGTGTCCTGACTGCTTCTAGCACAGATACGCAGTATTTT. This encodes CASSVLTASSTDTQYF.

CDR3 nucleotides: TGTGCCAGCAGCACTGGCCCGGGGTATGGCACTGAAGCTTTCTTT. Translated, it gives CASSTGPGYGTEAFF. V is TRBV5-4 and J is TRBJ1-1; D is unresolved. The V gene lost 4 bases and the J gene lost 4 bases, with 17 bases spanning the gap. This CDR3 comprises 15 residues. Germline CDR1 reads SGHNT; CDR2 reads YYREEE (reference sequence).

The chain couples TRBV7-2 to TRBJ1-3; D is ambiguous. The CDR3 is made up of 12 amino acids. The V end lost 6 bases, the J end lost 2 bases, and 5 bases lay between the germline ends. Germline V lookup: CDR1 SGHTA, CDR2 FQGNSA. CDR3 residues: CASSRAGNTIYF. The CDR3 DNA reads as TGTGCCAGCAGTAGGGCTGGAAACACCATATATTTT.

This chain connects TRBV5-1 to TRBJ2-7; perhaps TRBD2 as D (5 bases). The CDR3 runs to 16 residues. Germline assignment: CDR1 SGHRS and CDR2 YFSETQ. Trimming took off 0 bases at V and 3 bases at J, with 16 bases between the two ends. The CDR3 region has the DNA TGCGCCAGCAGCTTGGCTGGGAACGCCGCGGGCTACGAGCAGTACTTC. Translated: CASSLAGNAAGYEQYF.

This rearrangement joins TRBV2 to TRBJ1-3; no clear D. Trimming left V 1 base short and J 2 bases short, with 18 bases between. The CDR3 runs 18 residues. Germline V gene sequence: CDR1 SNHLY, CDR2 FYNNEI. The CDR3 DNA reads TGTGCCAGCAGTGAAGGGGAAGCTGGGTTACCCCCTGGAAACACCATATATTTT. Translating gives CASSEGEAGLPPGNTIYF.

The V call is TRBV30, the J call TRBJ1-1, with unresolved D. CDR3 length: 13 amino acids. V lost 5 bases to trimming and J lost 0 bases, with 10 bases between them. Per germline, CDR1 GTSNPN and CDR2 SVGIG (reference sequence). The DNA for the CDR3 is TGTGCCTGGGGTGACTCGTTGAACACTGAAGCTTTCTTT. It is translated as CAWGDSLNTEAFF.

This clone was picked up one time. CDR3: CAWVNRDRGTYEQYF. The CDR3 DNA follows: TGTGCCTGGGTTAACCGGGACAGGGGGACCTACGAGCAGTACTTC. The chain recombines TRBV30 with TRBJ2-7; TRBD1 aligns across 11 bases. Germline V lookup: CDR1 GTSNPN, CDR2 SVGIG (reference sequence). V was clipped by 5 bases and J by 2 bases; unmatched bases: 8. The CDR3 consists of 15 residues.

The rearrangement joins TRBV7-8 to TRBJ2-7; D unclear. This CDR3 has 16 amino acids. V was pared by 0 bases and J by 4 bases, with 16 bases between. The germline V gene has CDR1 SGHVS and CDR2 FQNEAQ. CDR3 protein: CASSLALTQKLYEQYF. For the CDR3, the DNA is TGTGCCAGCAGCTTAGCGCTAACACAGAAACTTTACGAGCAGTACTTC.

The genes are TRBV27 and TRBJ2-3, with D perhaps matching TRBD2 (5 bases). The V end lost 8 bases, the J end lost 1 base, and 7 bases lay between the germline ends. The CDR3 runs to 12 residues. Looked up from germline, CDR1 is MNHEY and CDR2 is SMNVEV (reference sequence). The chain's CDR3 is CASGSGTDTQYF. The CDR3 DNA sequence: TGTGCCAGCGGGAGCGGCACAGATACGCAGTATTTT.

The chain recombines TRBV5-5 with TRBJ2-3; 7 bases line up with TRBD2. V dropped 0 bases and J dropped 2; count of bases not matched to a gene: 9. The CDR3 is made up of 17 amino acids. Germline loops: CDR1 SGHKS, CDR2 YYEKEE (reference sequence). The CDR3 loop is CASSLGGSGDLTDTQYF. The CDR3 DNA reads TGTGCCAGCAGCTTGGGGGGAAGCGGGGACCTCACAGATACGCAGTATTTT. The full variable domain, rest sourced from reference TRBV5-5 and TRBJ2-3, is DAGVTQSPTHLIKTRGQQVTLRCSPISGHKSVSWYQQVLGQGPQFIFQYYEKEERGRGNFPDRFSARQFPNYSSELNVNALLLGDSALYLCASSLGGSGDLTDTQYFGPGTRLTVL.

The chain employs TRBV6-1 and TRBJ2-7; TRBD2 is a possible D gene (6 bases). Germline V gives CDR1 MNHNS, CDR2 SASEGT. V shed 6 bases and J shed 0 bases, with 15 bases lying between them. There are 15 residues in the CDR3. The CDR3 region is CASRVLASSSYEQYF. DNA for the CDR3: TGTGCCAGCAGGGTACTAGCTTCAAGCTCCTACGAGCAGTACTTC.

This rearrangement joins TRBV11-1 to TRBJ2-7; 8 nucleotides line up with TRBD1. J gave up 4 bases and V 5 bases, and 10 bases lay outside the gene matches. Germline CDR1 SGHAT, CDR2 FQDESV (reference sequence). The CDR3 runs 15 residues. CDR3 region: CASSPQRTGYYEQYF. CDR3 in DNA: TGTGCCAGCAGCCCCCAGAGGACAGGGTATTACGAGCAGTACTTC.

CDR3 amino acids: CASTHGQGRTDTQYF. The CDR3 coding sequence is TGCGCCAGCACCCACGGACAGGGCCGCACAGATACGCAGTATTTT. The chain employs TRBV5-1 and TRBJ2-3; 8 positions agree with TRBD1. The germline gives CDR1 SGHRS, CDR2 YFSETQ. The CDR3 covers 15 residues. V trimming: 6 bases; J trimming: 1 base; junction bases outside the gene matches: 7. Full variable domain (outside the CDR3, taken from reference TRBV5-1 and TRBJ2-3): KAGVTQTPRYLIKTRGQQVTLSCSPISGHRSVSWYQQTPGQGLQFLFEYFSETQRNKGNFPGRFSGRQFSNSRSEMNVSTLELGDSALYLCASTHGQGRTDTQYFGPGTRLTVL.

This chain joins TRBV18 and TRBJ1-1; no clear D gene. Germline V gives CDR1 KGHSH, CDR2 LQKENI. The CDR3 length is 12 residues. Trimming removed 5 bases from V and 1 base from J, with 5 bases in between. Written as DNA, the CDR3 is TGTGCCAGCTCAAAAACGAACACTGAAGCTTTCTTT. Translation gives CASSKTNTEAFF.

This sequence joins TRBV4-3 and TRBJ1-5, with 12 nucleotides matching TRBD1. The germline V gene encodes CDR1 LGHNA and CDR2 YSLEER. V was clipped by 0 bases and J by 6 bases; unmatched bases: 3. The CDR3 has 16 residues. Written as DNA, the CDR3 is TGCGCCAGCAGCCAAGATAGGGACAGGGGGCTTCAGCCCCAGCATTTT. This translates into CASSQDRDRGLQPQHF.

CDR3 nucleotides: TGTGCCAGCAGTGAGCGGACAGCTTCTAACTATGGCTACACCTTC. Translation gives CASSERTASNYGYTF. The chain joins TRBV2 to TRBJ1-2; a possible D gene is TRBD1 (6 bases). In germline, CDR1 is SNHLY, CDR2 FYNNEI. V was pared by 3 bases and J by 0 bases, with 11 bases between. CDR3 length: 15 residues. Using reference TRBV2 and TRBJ1-2 for the parts outside the CDR3, the full variable domain is EPEVTQTPSHQVTQMGQEVILRCVPISNHLYFYWYRQILGQKVEFLVSFYNNEISEKSEIFDDQFSVERPDGSNFTLKIRSTKLEDSAMYFCASSERTASNYGYTFGSGTRLTVV.